This entry features one TCR beta chain sequence. This specimen belongs to a study of technical replicates of blood from a few donors. The CDR3 loop spans 15 amino acids. The ends lost 2 bases at V and 6 bases at J; junction bases unmatched: 5. Germline V gene data show CDR1 as GTSNPN and CDR2 as SVGIG (reference sequence). Generated by immunoSEQ multiplex PCR, the TCRdb table keeps only in-frame clones and is missing some. The data hold some 70,000 clones, with about 91% observed a single time. This TCR derives from a human donor in good health. The sample taken for sequencing was T cells isolated from PBMCs. The chain links TRBV30 to TRBJ2-4; 12 bases match TRBD2. CDR3 nucleotides: TGTGCCTGGAGTCCTCAGACTAGCGGGAGAAACATTCAGTACTTC. Amino acids: CAWSPQTSGRNIQYF.